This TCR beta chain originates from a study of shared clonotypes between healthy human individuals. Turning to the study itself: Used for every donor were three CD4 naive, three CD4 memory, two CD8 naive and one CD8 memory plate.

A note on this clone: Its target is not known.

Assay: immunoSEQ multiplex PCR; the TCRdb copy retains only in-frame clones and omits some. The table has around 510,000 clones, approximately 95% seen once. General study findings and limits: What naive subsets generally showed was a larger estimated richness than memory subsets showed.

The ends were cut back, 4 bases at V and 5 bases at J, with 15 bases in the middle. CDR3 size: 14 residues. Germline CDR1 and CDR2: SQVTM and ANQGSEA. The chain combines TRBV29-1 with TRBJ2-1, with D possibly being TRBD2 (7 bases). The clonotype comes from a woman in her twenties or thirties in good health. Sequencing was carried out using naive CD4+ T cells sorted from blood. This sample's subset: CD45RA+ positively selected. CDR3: CSVGIGGGNNEQFF. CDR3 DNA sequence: TGCAGCGTTGGGATAGGGGGAGGGAACAATGAGCAGTTCTTC.